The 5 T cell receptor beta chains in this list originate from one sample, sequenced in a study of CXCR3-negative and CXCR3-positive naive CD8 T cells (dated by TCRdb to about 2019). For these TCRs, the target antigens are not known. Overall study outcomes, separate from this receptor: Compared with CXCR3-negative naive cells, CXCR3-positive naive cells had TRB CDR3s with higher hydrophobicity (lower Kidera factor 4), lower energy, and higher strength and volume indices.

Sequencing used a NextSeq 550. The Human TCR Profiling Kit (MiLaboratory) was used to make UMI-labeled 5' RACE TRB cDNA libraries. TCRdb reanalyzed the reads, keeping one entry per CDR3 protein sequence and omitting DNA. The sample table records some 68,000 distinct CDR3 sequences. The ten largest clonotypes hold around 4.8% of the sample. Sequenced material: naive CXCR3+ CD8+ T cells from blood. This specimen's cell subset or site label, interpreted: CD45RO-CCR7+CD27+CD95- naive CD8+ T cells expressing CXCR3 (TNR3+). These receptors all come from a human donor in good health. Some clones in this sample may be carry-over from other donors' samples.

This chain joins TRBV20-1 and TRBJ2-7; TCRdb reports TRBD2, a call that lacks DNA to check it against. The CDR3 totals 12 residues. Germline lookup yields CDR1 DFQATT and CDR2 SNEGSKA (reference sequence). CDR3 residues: CSAGTSEYEQYF.

CDR3 sequence: CASSQGKRSGTSYEQYF. The gene calls are TRBV7-8 and TRBJ2-7; with no DNA, the TCRdb D assignment of TRBD1 cannot be verified. The CDR3 spans 17 residues. CDR1 is SGHVS and CDR2 is FQNEAQ in the germline V gene.

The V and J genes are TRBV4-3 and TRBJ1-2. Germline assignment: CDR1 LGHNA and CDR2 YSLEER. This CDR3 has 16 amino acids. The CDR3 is CASSQSSGTTPYGYTF.

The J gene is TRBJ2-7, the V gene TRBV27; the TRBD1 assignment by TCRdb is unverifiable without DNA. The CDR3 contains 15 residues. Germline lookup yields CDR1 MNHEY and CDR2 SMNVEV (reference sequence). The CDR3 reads CASSFSGGPSYEQYF.

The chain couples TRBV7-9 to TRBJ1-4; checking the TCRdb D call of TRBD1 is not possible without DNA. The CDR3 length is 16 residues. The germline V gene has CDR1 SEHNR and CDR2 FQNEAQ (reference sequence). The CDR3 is CASSLEGAREREKLFF. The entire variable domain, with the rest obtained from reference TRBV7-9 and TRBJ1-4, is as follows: DTGVSQNPRHKITKRGQNVTFRCDPISEHNRLYWYRQTLGQGPEFLTYFQNEAQLEKSRLLSDRFSAERPKGSFSTLEIQRTEQGDSAMYLCASSLEGAREREKLFFGSGTQLSVL.